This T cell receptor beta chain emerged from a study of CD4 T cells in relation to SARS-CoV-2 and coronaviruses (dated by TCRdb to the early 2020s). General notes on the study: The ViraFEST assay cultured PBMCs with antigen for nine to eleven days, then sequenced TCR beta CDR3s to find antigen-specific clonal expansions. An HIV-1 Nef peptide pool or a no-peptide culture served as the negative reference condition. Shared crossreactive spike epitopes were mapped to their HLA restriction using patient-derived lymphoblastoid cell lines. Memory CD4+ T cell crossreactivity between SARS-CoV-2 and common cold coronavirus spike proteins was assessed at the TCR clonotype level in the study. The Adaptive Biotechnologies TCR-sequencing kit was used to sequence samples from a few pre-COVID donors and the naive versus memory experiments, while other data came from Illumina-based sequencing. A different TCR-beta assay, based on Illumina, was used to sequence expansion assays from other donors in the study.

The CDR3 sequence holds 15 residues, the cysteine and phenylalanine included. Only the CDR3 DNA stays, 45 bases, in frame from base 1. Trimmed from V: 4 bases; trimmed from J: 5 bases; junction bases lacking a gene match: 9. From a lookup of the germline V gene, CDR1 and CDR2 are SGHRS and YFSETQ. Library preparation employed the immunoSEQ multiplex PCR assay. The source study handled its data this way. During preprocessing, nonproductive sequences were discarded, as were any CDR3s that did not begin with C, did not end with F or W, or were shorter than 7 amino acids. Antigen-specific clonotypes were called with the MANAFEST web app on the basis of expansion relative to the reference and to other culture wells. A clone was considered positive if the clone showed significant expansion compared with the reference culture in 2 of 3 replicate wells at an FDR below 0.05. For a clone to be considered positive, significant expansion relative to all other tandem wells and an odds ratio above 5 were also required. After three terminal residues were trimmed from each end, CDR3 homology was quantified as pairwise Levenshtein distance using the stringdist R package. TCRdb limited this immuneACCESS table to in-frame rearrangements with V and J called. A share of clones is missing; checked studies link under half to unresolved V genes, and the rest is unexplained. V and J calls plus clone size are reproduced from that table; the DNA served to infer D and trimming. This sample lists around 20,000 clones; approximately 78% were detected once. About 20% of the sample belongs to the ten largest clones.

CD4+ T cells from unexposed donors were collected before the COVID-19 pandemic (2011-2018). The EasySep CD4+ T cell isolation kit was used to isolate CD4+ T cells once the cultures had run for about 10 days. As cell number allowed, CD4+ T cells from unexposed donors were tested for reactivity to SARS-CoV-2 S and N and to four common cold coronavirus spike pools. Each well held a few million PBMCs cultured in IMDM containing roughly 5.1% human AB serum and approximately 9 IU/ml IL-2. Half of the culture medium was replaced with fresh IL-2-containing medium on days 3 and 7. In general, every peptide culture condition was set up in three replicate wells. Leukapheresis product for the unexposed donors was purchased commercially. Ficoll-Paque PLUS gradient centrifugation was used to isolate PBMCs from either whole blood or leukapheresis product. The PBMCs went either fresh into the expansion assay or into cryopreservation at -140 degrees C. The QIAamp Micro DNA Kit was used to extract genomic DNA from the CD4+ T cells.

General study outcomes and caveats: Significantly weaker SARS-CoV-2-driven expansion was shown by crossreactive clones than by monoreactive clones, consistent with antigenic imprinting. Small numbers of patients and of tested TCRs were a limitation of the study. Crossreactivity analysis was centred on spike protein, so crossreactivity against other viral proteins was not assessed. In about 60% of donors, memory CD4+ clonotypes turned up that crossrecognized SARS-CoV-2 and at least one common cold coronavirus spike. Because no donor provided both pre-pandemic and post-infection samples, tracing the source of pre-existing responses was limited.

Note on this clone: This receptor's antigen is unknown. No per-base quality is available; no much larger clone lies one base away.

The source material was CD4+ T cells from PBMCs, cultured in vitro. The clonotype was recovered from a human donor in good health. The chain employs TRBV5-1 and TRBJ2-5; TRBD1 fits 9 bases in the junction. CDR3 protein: CASSGGGTGSETQYF. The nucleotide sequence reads TGCGCCAGCAGCGGGGGGGGGACAGGGTCGGAGACCCAGTACTTC.